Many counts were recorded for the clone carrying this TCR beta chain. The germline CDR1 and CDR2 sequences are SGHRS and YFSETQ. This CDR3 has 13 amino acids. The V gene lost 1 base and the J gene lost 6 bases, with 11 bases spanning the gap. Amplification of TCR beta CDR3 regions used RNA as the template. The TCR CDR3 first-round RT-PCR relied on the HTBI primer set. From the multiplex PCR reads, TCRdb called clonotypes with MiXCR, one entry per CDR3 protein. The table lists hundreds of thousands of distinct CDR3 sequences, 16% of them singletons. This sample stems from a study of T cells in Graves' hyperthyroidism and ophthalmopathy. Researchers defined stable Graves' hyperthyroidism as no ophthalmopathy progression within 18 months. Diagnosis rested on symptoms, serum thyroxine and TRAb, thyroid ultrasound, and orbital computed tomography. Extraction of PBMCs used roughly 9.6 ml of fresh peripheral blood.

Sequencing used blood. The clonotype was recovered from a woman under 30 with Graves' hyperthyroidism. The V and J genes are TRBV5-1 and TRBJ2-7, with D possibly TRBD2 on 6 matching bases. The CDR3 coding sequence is TGCGCCAGCAGCTTGCCTAGCGAGGGCGAGCAGTACTTC. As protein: CASSLPSEGEQYF.